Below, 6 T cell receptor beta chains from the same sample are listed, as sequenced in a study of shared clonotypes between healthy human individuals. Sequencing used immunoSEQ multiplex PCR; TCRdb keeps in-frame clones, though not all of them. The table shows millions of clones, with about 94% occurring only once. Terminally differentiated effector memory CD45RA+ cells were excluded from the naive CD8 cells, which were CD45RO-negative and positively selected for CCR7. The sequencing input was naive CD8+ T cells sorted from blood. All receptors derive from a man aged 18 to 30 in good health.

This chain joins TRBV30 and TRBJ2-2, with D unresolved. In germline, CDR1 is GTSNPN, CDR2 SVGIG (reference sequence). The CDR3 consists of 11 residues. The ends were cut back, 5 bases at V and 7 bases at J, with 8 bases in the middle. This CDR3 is CAWAHGGELFF. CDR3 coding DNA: TGTGCCTGGGCTCACGGCGGGGAGCTGTTTTTT.

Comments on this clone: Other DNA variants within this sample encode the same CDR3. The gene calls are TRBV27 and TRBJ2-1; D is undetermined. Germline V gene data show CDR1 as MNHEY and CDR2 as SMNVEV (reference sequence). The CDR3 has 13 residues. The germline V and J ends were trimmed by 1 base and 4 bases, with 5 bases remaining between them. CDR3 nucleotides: TGTGCCAGCAGTTTATACTCGTACAATGAGCAGTTCTTC. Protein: CASSLYSYNEQFF.

The CDR3 sequence is CASSPIEGTAGAFF. The CDR3 DNA follows: TGCGCCAGCAGCCCTATCGAAGGGACAGCGGGTGCTTTCTTT. This rearrangement joins TRBV4-3 to TRBJ1-1; 7 nucleotides line up with TRBD1. The length of the CDR3 is 14 residues. V dropped 4 bases and J dropped 11; count of bases not matched to a gene: 13. The germline V gene encodes CDR1 LGHNA and CDR2 YSLEER.

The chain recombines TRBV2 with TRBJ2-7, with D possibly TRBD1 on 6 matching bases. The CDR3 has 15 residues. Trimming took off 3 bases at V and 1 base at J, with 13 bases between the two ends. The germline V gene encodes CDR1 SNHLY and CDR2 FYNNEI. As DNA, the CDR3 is TGTGCCAGCAGTGAGGGTCAGGGGCAATCCTACGAGCAGTACTTC. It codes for CASSEGQGQSYEQYF.

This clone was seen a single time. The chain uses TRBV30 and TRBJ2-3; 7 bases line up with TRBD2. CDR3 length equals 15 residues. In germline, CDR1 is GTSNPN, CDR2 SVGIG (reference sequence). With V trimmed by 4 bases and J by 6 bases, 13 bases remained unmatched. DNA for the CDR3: TGTGCCTGGATTGGCCCTAGTGGTAGCGGGGATACGCAGTATTTT. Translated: CAWIGPSGSGDTQYF.

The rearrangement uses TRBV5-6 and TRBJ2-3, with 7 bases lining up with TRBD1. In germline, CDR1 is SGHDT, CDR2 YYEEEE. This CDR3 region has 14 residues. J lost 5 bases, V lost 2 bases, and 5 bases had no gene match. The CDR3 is CASSLGTALDTQYF. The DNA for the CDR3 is TGTGCCAGCAGCTTAGGGACAGCCTTAGATACGCAGTATTTT.